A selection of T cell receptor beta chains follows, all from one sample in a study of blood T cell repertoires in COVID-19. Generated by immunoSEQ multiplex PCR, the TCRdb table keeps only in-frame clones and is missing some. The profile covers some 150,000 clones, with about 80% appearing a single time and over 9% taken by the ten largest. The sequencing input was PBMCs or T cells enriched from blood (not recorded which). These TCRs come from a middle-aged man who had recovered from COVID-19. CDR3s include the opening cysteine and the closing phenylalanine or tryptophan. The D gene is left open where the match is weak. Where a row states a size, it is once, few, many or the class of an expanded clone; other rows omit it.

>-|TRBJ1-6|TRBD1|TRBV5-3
CARSLEGQIYNSPLHF
TGTGCCAGAAGCTTGGAGGGACAGATTTATAATTCACCCCTCCACTTT
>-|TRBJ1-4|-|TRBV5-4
CASSPDSSTNEKLFF
TGTGCCAGCAGCCCGGACAGCTCAACTAATGAAAAACTGTTTTTT
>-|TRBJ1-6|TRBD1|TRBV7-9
CASSPTGGSPLHF
TGTGCCAGCAGCCCGACAGGGGGATCACCCCTCCACTTT
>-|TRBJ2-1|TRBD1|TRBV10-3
CAISNRQGAGEQFF
TGTGCCATCAGTAATAGACAGGGGGCGGGTGAGCAGTTCTTC
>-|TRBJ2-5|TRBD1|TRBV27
CASSSQGAVETQYF
TGTGCCAGCAGTTCCCAGGGGGCAGTGGAGACCCAGTACTTC
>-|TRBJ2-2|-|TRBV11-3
CASSPQGPSPNTGELFF
TGTGCCAGCAGCCCCCAGGGCCCAAGTCCCAACACCGGGGAGCTGTTTTTT
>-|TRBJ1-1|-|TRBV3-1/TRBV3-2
CASSQSLQSEAFF
TGTGCCAGCAGCCAATCATTACAGAGTGAAGCTTTCTTT
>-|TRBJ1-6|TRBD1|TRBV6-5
CASRPGTGRSPLHF
TGTGCCAGCAGACCTGGGACAGGGCGATCACCCCTCCACTTT
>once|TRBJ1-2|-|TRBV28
CASGHALNGYTF
TGTGCCAGCGGGCATGCTCTTAATGGCTACACCTTC
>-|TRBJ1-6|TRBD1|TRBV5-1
CASSLVGQGDSPLHF
TGCGCCAGCAGCTTGGTGGGACAGGGGGATTCACCCCTCCACTTT
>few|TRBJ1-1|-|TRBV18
CASSRVGEVNTEAFF
TGTGCCAGCTCCCGTGTGGGGGAGGTGAACACTGAAGCTTTCTTT
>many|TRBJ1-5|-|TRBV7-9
CASSSGGNQPQHF
TGTGCCAGCAGCTCAGGTGGCAATCAGCCCCAGCATTTT
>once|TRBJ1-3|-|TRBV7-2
CASSLSSPGGGAGNTIYF
TGTGCCAGCAGCCTATCTTCCCCCGGGGGGGGCGCAGGGAACACCATATATTTT
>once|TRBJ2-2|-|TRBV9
CASSARDFDTGELFF
TGTGCCAGCAGCGCCCGGGACTTCGACACCGGGGAGCTGTTTTTT
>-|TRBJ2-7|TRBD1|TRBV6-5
CATRTGDEQYF
TGTGCCACCCGGACAGGGGACGAGCAGTACTTC
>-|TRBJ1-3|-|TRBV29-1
CSVEVNGNTIYF
TGCAGCGTTGAAGTCAATGGAAACACCATATATTTT
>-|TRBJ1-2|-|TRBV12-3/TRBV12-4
CASKSQGPYGYTF
TGTGCCAGCAAATCACAGGGACCCTATGGCTACACCTTC
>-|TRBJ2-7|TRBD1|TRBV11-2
CASSLITGGSEQYF
TGTGCCAGCAGCTTAATCACAGGGGGTTCCGAGCAGTACTTC
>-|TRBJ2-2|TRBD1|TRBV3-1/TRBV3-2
CASSPGQIFNTGELFF
TGTGCCAGCAGCCCGGGACAGATCTTTAACACCGGGGAGCTGTTTTTT